Listed below are T cell receptor beta chains from one sample, sequenced in a study of shared clonotypes between healthy human individuals. Data came from immunoSEQ multiplex PCR; TCRdb stores just in-frame clones and leaves some out. This table has 530,000 or so clones, almost 80% appearing once. The specimen sequenced was PBMCs. These receptors came from a woman aged 35 to 49 in good health. Some clones in this sample may be carry-over from other donors' samples. The conserved cysteine and the conserved F or W are not part of the CDR3 here.

V	J	CDR3
TRBV18	TRBJ1-1	ASSQRGQDTEAF
TRBV7-3	TRBJ2-3	ASSGRGSSTDTQY
TRBV7-2	TRBJ1-3	ASSLEDRSSGNTIY
TRBV19	TRBJ1-4	ASSPVREKLF
TRBV27	TRBJ2-5	ATQGSLGRQETQY
TRBV2	TRBJ1-4	ASITTYRAGEKLF
TRBV27	TRBJ2-2	ASSFDWFTGELF
TRBV4-3	TRBJ2-1	ASSQEIRSNEQF
TRBV6-1	TRBJ2-7	ASSEGGASGYHEQY
TRBV7-8	TRBJ1-1	ASANRDRGNTEAF
TRBV9	TRBJ2-3	ASSVEGGELDTQY
TRBV9	TRBJ2-3	ASSAHPDTTSTDTQY
TRBV30	TRBJ1-1	AWIPHTEAF
TRBV10-3	TRBJ1-2	AISESGYGYT
TRBV28	TRBJ1-5	ASSLQGGGNQPQH
TRBV10-3	TRBJ2-7	AISEGTSGEVY
TRBV19	TRBJ1-2	ASSIAGANYGYT
TRBV5-5	TRBJ2-7	ASSLVPQADAYEQY
TRBV28	TRBJ2-5	ASTTWASRETQY
TRBV10-3	TRBJ1-1	AITRGRDTEAF
TRBV29-1	TRBJ1-4	SVGETATNEKLF
TRBV19	TRBJ1-2	ASRGQNYGYT
TRBV7-3	TRBJ2-2	ASSLGLAGTGELF
TRBV28	TRBJ1-5	ASSLGGTGTLNQPQH
TRBV6-1	TRBJ2-7	ASSEEGGASYEQY
TRBV5-1	TRBJ2-3	ASSLDWTSGDTQY
TRBV27	TRBJ2-7	ASSFRGAGYEQY
TRBV27	TRBJ2-2	ASSSPGQRYTGELF
TRBV18	TRBJ2-3	ASSPQVSYTDTQY
TRBV18	TRBJ2-3	ASSPRGGPSTDTQY
TRBV18	TRBJ1-2	ASSQGDSRVYGYT
TRBV9	TRBJ2-7	ASSVGLAGAYEQY
TRBV15	TRBJ2-3	ATSRGLAATDTQY
TRBV2	TRBJ2-7	ASSEMAASSYEQY